This TCR beta chain came from a study of T cell responses to AZD1222 COVID-19 vaccine. Study-level information: Analysis merged second doses at about 4 or about 12 weeks. Study-wide results and limits: Most donors were white British, females outnumbered males, and clonal diversity was possibly underestimated. Repertoires were collected only later (after the peak T cell response had occurred). Reportedly, close to half of spike-specific TCRs are directed against unmutated variant regions.

For this clone: Its antigen remains unknown.

This CDR3 comprises 15 residues. J gave up 2 bases and V 3 bases, and 5 bases lay outside the gene matches. CDR1 and CDR2 (germline): SGDLS, YYNGEE. Produced via immunoSEQ multiplex PCR; TCRdb's table is partial and in-frame only. The sample carries about 100,000 clones, around 89% recorded once. The receptor was derived from an adult in good health. Sample: peripheral blood, taken on day 0 of AZD1222 vaccination. The gene calls are TRBV9 and TRBJ1-2; TRBD1 matches 9 bases. The CDR3 sequence: CASSASGTGNYGYTF. Here the CDR3 DNA reads TGTGCCAGCAGCGCTTCCGGGACAGGGAACTATGGCTACACCTTC. The full variable domain, its missing parts supplied by reference TRBV9 and TRBJ1-2, is DSGVTQTPKHLITATGQRVTLRCSPRSGDLSVYWYQQSLDQGLQFLIQYYNGEERAKGNILERFSAQQFPDLHSELNLSSLELGDSALYFCASSASGTGNYGYTFGSGTRLTVV.